The entry that follows covers one TCR beta chain sequence. Authors of the study amplified TCR beta CDR3 regions from RNA transcripts. A first-round RT-PCR of the TCR CDR3 used the HTBI primer set. Each CDR3 protein gets one entry after TCRdb re-called the multiplex PCR reads with MiXCR. The sample has 500,000 to 750,000 distinct CDR3 sequences; about 43% are singletons. On the basis of clinical symptoms, serum thyroxine and TRAb, thyroid ultrasound and orbital computed tomography, diagnoses were made. The data were taken from a study of T cells in Graves' hyperthyroidism and ophthalmopathy. The CDR3 has 15 amino acids. Germline CDR1 DFQATT, CDR2 SNEGSKA (reference sequence). Trimming took 2 bases from V and 8 from J; bases not matched to a gene: 6.

The chain employs TRBV20-1 and TRBJ2-1; 13 bases line up with TRBD2. This TCR was recovered from a woman aged 18 to 35 with Graves' hyperthyroidism. Sequencing was done on a sample of peripheral blood or thyroid tissue (not recorded which). This CDR3 reads CSARLGLAGIDEQFF. In DNA, the CDR3 is TGCAGTGCTAGATTGGGACTAGCGGGAATCGATGAGCAGTTCTTC.